A single T cell receptor (beta chain) is shown here with its context. This receptor's antigen is unknown. No base qualities exist here, and no much larger clone lies one base off it. Preparation of the library involved the immunoSEQ multiplex PCR assay. TCRdb carries this immuneACCESS record with in-frame sequences only. Its versions omit some clonotypes, under half of them owing to an unresolved V gene in the studies checked, with the rest unexplained. The sample data list approximately 33,000 clones, and about 91% of these were observed just once. The top ten constitute about 0.7% of the sample. These data originate in a study of T cell changes during pregnancy in multiple sclerosis (dated by TCRdb to the late 2010s). Regarding the complete study: The study examined how the T cell repertoire changed over the course of pregnancy in women with multiple sclerosis.

The germline V gene (reference sequence) supplies CDR1 LNHDA and CDR2 SQIVND. V is shortened by 1 base, J by 5 bases, and the region joining them spans 11 bases. Taken from cysteine to phenylalanine, the CDR3 has 15 residues. The read is trimmed to its CDR3 DNA, 45 bases read in frame from base 1. The receptor's source is a female donor in good health, enrolled as a control in a pregnancy study. Sample: CD4+ T cells from peripheral blood mononuclear cells, taken in the first trimester of pregnancy. The chain is made from TRBV19 and TRBJ2-2, with a tentative D gene TRBD2 over 5 matching bases. In nucleotide form, the sequence is TGTGCCAGTAGTATAGTGGGAGAAAGGACCGGGGAGCTGTTTTTT. Translated, it reads CASSIVGERTGELFF.